This T cell receptor beta chain was sequenced for a study of blood T cells in healthy people across ages. For every donor, a draw yielded ten milliliters of peripheral blood. Study observations and caveats: PBMCs that were unsorted prevented a conclusive naive versus antigen-experienced comparison. Not knowing donor CMV status may have confounded expanded clonotype changes.

CDR1 and CDR2 (germline): SGHTA, FQGNSA. Trimming removed 0 bases at V and 10 bases at J, with 10 bases between. This CDR3 comprises 13 residues. About this clonotype: Its antigen is still unknown.

The authors ran a second PCR of about 7 to 11 cycles using a sample-barcoded 5' primer and a J-beta primer mix. Every molecule of cDNA carried a tag from a template-switch adaptor with 12 random nucleotides. TCRdb analysed the 5' RACE reads with MiXCR anew, one entry per CDR3 protein. The data hold about 1.5 million distinct CDR3 sequences, with 42% observed a single time. The chain links TRBV7-2 to TRBJ2-1; D is unclear. This TCR came from a woman under 30 in good health. Sequenced sample: blood. The CDR3: CASSLAPYYEQFF. For the CDR3, the DNA is TGTGCCAGCAGCTTAGCCCCTTATTACGAGCAGTTCTTC.